A single TCR beta chain is shown here with its context. In its sample, this clonotype was seen a few times. Its antigen has not been determined. Base quality data are lacking; no much larger clone is found one base away. This sample stems from a study of response to subunit inactivated influenza vaccine (dated by TCRdb to the late 2010s). Study-wide context: The study used deep quantitative T cell receptor repertoire profiling to track responses to a trivalent subunit inactivated influenza vaccine. General findings and caveats noted by the study authors: The authors proposed that each seasonal influenza vaccination may bring in only a limited number of new T cells.

The germline V gene sets CDR1 to MNHEY and CDR2 to SVGEGT. The germline V end is reduced by 3 bases and the J end by 2 bases; junction bases left unmatched: 10. The CDR3 starts with the cysteine, ends with the phenylalanine, and has 18 residues. Just CDR3 DNA is preserved here, 54 bases in frame from base 1. Receptor amplification or capture employed RT-PCR. The sequencer was an Illumina HiSeq 2500. TCRdb cleaned the public reads at Q25 with fastp, built clones with MiXCR and kept in-frame beta chains. Every CDR3 protein is listed once, alongside the most common genes and DNA of its rows. The sample yields a few hundred thousand distinct CDR3 sequences; less than 15% were counted once. The ten most abundant clones make up 7.8% of the sample.

The chain links TRBV6-2 or TRBV6-3 with TRBJ1-5; the junction holds 10 bases that match TRBD1. The sequence came from a man in his fifties or sixties who received an inactivated influenza vaccine. Donor details come from another sample of the same person, matched by shared clones. The material was non-naive T cells sorted from PBMCs, obtained 14 to 15 days before vaccination. According to the study, the label for this sample's cell subset or site signals: memory T cell fraction. The CDR3 protein is CASSYSGQGLPGNQPQHF. The nucleotide sequence reads TGTGCCAGCAGTTATTCGGGACAGGGGCTACCTGGCAATCAGCCCCAGCATTTT.